The TCR beta chain described here comes from a study of T cell responses to AZD1222 COVID-19 vaccine. The protocol was immunoSEQ multiplex PCR, while the TCRdb copy is restricted to in-frame clones and leaves out a portion. The sample has 150,000 to 200,000 clones, about 91% seen once; the top ten hold 1.3%. The CDR3 extends over 16 amino acids. In germline, CDR1 is KGHDR, CDR2 SFDVKD. Trimming took off 4 bases at V and 1 base at J, with 14 bases between the two ends. Some second doses came at about 4 weeks and others at about 12 weeks; these were pooled. J is TRBJ2-3 and V is TRBV24-1, with a weak D call TRBD1 (6 bases). This clonotype originated in an adult who received the AZD1222 COVID-19 vaccine. The specimen comprised peripheral blood, sampled 28 days after the second AZD1222 dose. In nucleotides, the CDR3 is TGTGCCACCAGTGACCCCACAGGGCCCGGCACAGATACGCAGTATTTT. The encoded protein is CATSDPTGPGTDTQYF.